This TCR beta chain was profiled in a study of cytomegalovirus exposure and HLA in healthy donors. The primer mix had 60 Vbeta and 13 Jbeta primers. Profiled with immunoSEQ multiplex PCR; TCRdb holds only in-frame clones, not every one. The table lists roughly 100,000 clones, 60% to 85% of them singletons. Study-level results: Being productive about 87% or about 30% of the time was typical of most TCR beta V segments in an earlier analysis. TCR beta chains associated with HLA were, in a later analysis, more clonally expanded than equally common others. CMV antigen specificity was confirmed in vitro for a few CMV-associated chains.

In its sample, this clone was seen a few times. Its cognate antigen is unknown. These donors counted as nominally healthy when sampled, but unrecorded immune exposures were likely. With V trimmed by 4 bases and J by 5 bases, 9 bases remained unmatched. CDR3 length: 16 amino acids. The chain employs TRBV23-1 and TRBJ1-5; 9 bases map to TRBD1. TRBV23-1 counts as an open reading frame of uncertain function. Sequencing input: PBMCs. The origin of this receptor is a man in his forties in good health and CMV-seronegative. The CDR3 region has the DNA TGCGCCAGCAGTCGCGCCGTACAGGGGGCTCATCAGCCCCAGCATTTT. Translated, it gives CASSRAVQGAHQPQHF.